The 21 T cell receptor beta chains presented below share a single source sample, sequenced in a study of blood T cell repertoires in COVID-19. Only in-frame clones appear in the TCRdb table, and some are missing; sequencing was by immunoSEQ multiplex PCR. The data contain more than 110,000 clones, about 75% of them singletons. Sequenced input: PBMCs or T cells enriched from blood (not recorded which). These TCRs come from a woman between 50 and 59 years old who had recovered from COVID-19.

The chain combines TRBV5-1 with TRBJ2-1; 12 positions agree with TRBD2. CDR3 size: 16 residues. J was trimmed by 4 bases and V by 4 bases; bases with no gene match: 6. Germline V CDR1 and CDR2: SGHRS, YFSETQ. CDR3 sequence reads: CASSPRLAGAYNEQFF. The CDR3 DNA sequence: TGCGCCAGCAGCCCCCGACTAGCGGGGGCTTACAATGAGCAGTTCTTC.

The chain is built from TRBV6-5 and TRBJ2-1; tentatively, D is TRBD2 (6 bases). V gave up 9 bases and J gave up 7 bases, with 16 bases separating them. The CDR3 has 13 residues. Germline V gene data show CDR1 as MNHEY and CDR2 as SVGAGI. Here the CDR3 reads CASGDLAPNEQFF. The DNA for the CDR3 is TGTGCCAGTGGGGACTTAGCACCAAATGAGCAGTTCTTC.

Comment on this clone: The sample carries other DNA sequences with the same CDR3. This sequence joins TRBV2 and TRBJ1-1, with D possibly matching TRBD1 (5 bases). Germline CDR1 SNHLY, CDR2 FYNNEI. The CDR3 is made up of 14 amino acids. The V and J ends lost 3 bases and 2 bases respectively, with 10 bases between them. The CDR3 nucleotides are TGTGCCAGCAGTGAGCAGGGAGGCAACACTGAAGCTTTCTTT. It encodes CASSEQGGNTEAFF. Filled out from reference TRBV2 and TRBJ1-1, the complete variable domain reads EPEVTQTPSHQVTQMGQEVILRCVPISNHLYFYWYRQILGQKVEFLVSFYNNEISEKSEIFDDQFSVERPDGSNFTLKIRSTKLEDSAMYFCASSEQGGNTEAFFGQGTRLTVV.

V is TRBV9 and J is TRBJ2-2, with 8 bases lining up with TRBD2. This CDR3 region has 17 residues. J lost 3 bases, V lost 4 bases, and 11 bases had no gene match. The germline gives CDR1 SGDLS, CDR2 YYNGEE. Here the CDR3 reads CASSPTPGRDYTGELFF. CDR3 bases: TGTGCCAGCAGCCCCACCCCCGGGAGGGATTACACCGGGGAGCTGTTTTTT.

This rearrangement joins TRBV2 to TRBJ1-2, with D possibly matching TRBD1 (6 bases). The CDR3 runs 13 residues. The germline CDR1 and CDR2 sequences are SNHLY and FYNNEI. Trimming left V 6 bases short and J 4 bases short, with 12 bases between. Written as DNA, the CDR3 is TGTGCCAGCAGGGACCAGGGGACCTATGGCTACACCTTC. Translated, it gives CASRDQGTYGYTF.

This sequence joins TRBV19 and TRBJ1-2, with a weak D call TRBD1 (6 bases). Trimming left V 5 bases short and J 8 bases short, with 15 bases between. Germline CDR1 LNHDA, CDR2 SQIVND (reference sequence). The CDR3 consists of 13 residues. This chain's CDR3 is CASSLQDRAGYTF. The CDR3 bases are TGTGCCAGTAGTCTACAGGACAGAGCCGGCTACACCTTC.

The chain employs TRBV12-3 or TRBV12-4 and TRBJ1-5; 9 bases match TRBD1. The CDR3 length is 13 residues. V was pared by 7 bases and J by 7 bases, with 5 bases of the junction left unmatched. In DNA form, the CDR3 reads TGTGCCAGCACAAGGACAGGGGCCCAGCCCCAGCATTTT. It encodes CASTRTGAQPQHF.

This chain connects TRBV30 to TRBJ2-1; 11 positions match TRBD2. CDR1 and CDR2 from the germline V gene are GTSNPN and SVGIG (reference sequence). V lost 5 bases and J lost 16; bases outside the gene matches: 16. This CDR3 spans 14 amino acids. The CDR3 spells CAWGPASGRTSRFF. The DNA of the CDR3 is TGTGCCTGGGGCCCGGCTAGCGGGAGGACGAGCAGATTCTTC. Supplemented by reference TRBV30 and TRBJ2-1, the full variable domain reads SQTIHQWPATLVQPVGSPLSLECTVEGTSNPNLYWYRQAAGRGLQLLFYSVGIGQISSEVPQNLSASRPQDRQFILSSKKLLLSDSGFYLCAWGPASGRTSRFFGPGTRLTVL.

V is TRBV27 and J is TRBJ2-1, with 9 bases aligning to TRBD2. CDR1 is MNHEY, CDR2 SMNVEV, per germline (reference sequence). With 5 bases clipped from V and 0 bases from J, the junction kept 14 bases outside the gene matches. The CDR3 consists of 19 residues. CDR3 DNA sequence: TGTGCCAGCAGTCCTGGACTAGCGTCCACTATGACCTCCTACAATGAGCAGTTCTTC. Its translation: CASSPGLASTMTSYNEQFF.

V gene TRBV25-1 combines with J gene TRBJ2-7; D perhaps matches TRBD2 (5 bases). CDR1 MGHDK and CDR2 SYGVNS come from the germline V gene. The length of the CDR3 is 15 residues. V lost 4 bases and J lost 3, with 16 bases in between. The CDR3 nucleotides read TGTGCCAGCAGTGTCGGAGCAACTGGGAGCTACGAGCAGTACTTC. This sequence encodes CASSVGATGSYEQYF.

This chain links TRBV27 with TRBJ2-3; TRBD1 might be the D (6 bases). The CDR3 has 14 residues. V was shortened by 2 bases and J by 3 bases, with 9 bases between the two germline ends. Germline CDR1 MNHEY, CDR2 SMNVEV (reference sequence). The CDR3 sequence is CASSLTRGTDTQYF. CDR3 DNA sequence: TGTGCCAGCAGTTTAACCAGGGGTACAGATACGCAGTATTTT.

The chain recombines TRBV7-2 with TRBJ2-6; D is unclear. V gave up 2 bases and J gave up 0 bases, with 8 bases separating them. The length of the CDR3 is 16 residues. The germline gives CDR1 SGHTA, CDR2 FQGNSA. CDR3 sequence: CASSLRLTSGANVLTF. DNA for the CDR3: TGTGCCAGCAGCTTAAGACTGACCTCTGGGGCCAACGTCCTGACTTTC.

V gene TRBV10-3 combines with J gene TRBJ2-7; TRBD1 matches at 7 bases. The CDR3 spans 13 residues. CDR1 and CDR2 (germline): ENHRY, SYGVKD. With 2 bases clipped from V and 5 bases from J, the junction kept 3 bases outside the gene matches. The CDR3 bases are TGTGCCATCAGTGAGCGGGACAGCGACGAGCAGTACTTC. Encoded protein: CAISERDSDEQYF.

This chain links TRBV28 with TRBJ1-5, with a possible D match to TRBD1 (5 bases). Deletions cut 6 bases from V and 1 base from J, with 13 bases between. CDR1 and CDR2 (germline): MDHEN, SYDVKM. The CDR3 contains 15 residues. The CDR3 DNA follows: TGTGCCAGCAGAAACAGGCGGTGGAGCAATCAGCCCCAGCATTTT. Protein product: CASRNRRWSNQPQHF.

The rearrangement uses TRBV27 and TRBJ2-3, with 11 positions matching TRBD2. Unmatched junction bases numbered 12, after V lost 5 bases and J lost 2 bases. The V gene's germline CDR1 is MNHEY and CDR2 SMNVEV (reference sequence). This CDR3 is built from 18 residues. The CDR3 DNA follows: TGTGCCAGCAGTCCATCCCTCCGGGGACTAGCGGACACAGATACGCAGTATTTT. Amino acids: CASSPSLRGLADTDTQYF.

The chain has TRBV20-1 and TRBJ2-5, with 10 bases fitting TRBD2. CDR1 DFQATT and CDR2 SNEGSKA come from the germline V gene (reference sequence). The length of the CDR3 is 15 residues. Trimming took 3 bases from V and 3 from J; bases not matched to a gene: 7. CDR3 coding DNA: TGCAGTGCTAGTGGGAGCGGGGGGGCTAAAGAGACCCAGTACTTC. This codes for CSASGSGGAKETQYF.

This chain connects TRBV28 to TRBJ1-1; TRBD1 might be the D (6 bases). V dropped 6 bases and J dropped 0 bases, with 11 bases sitting between them. This CDR3 spans 14 amino acids. The germline V gene has CDR1 MDHEN and CDR2 SYDVKM. Here the CDR3 reads CASSGQTMNTEAFF. CDR3 sequence (DNA): TGTGCCAGCAGCGGACAGACCATGAACACTGAAGCTTTCTTT.

J is TRBJ1-6 and V is TRBV11-3, with D perhaps TRBD1 (5 bases). The CDR3 consists of 14 residues. Germline lookup yields CDR1 SGHNT and CDR2 YENEEA. V shed 5 bases and J shed 9 bases, with 14 bases lying between them. The CDR3 bases are TGTGCCAGCAGCGGAGGGACTGCTGGTTCACCCCTCCACTTT. Residues: CASSGGTAGSPLHF. Full variable domain (rest looked up from reference TRBV11-3 and TRBJ1-6): EAGVVQSPRYKIIEKKQPVAFWCNPISGHNTLYWYLQNLGQGPELLIRYENEEAVDDSQLPKDRFSAERLKGVDSTLKIQPAELGDSAVYLCASSGGTAGSPLHFGNGTRLTVT.

This sequence joins TRBV3-1 (or the pseudogene TRBV3-2) and TRBJ1-3; D call uncertain. Trimming left V 1 base short and J 3 bases short, with 4 bases between. Per the germline V gene, CDR1 is LGHDT and CDR2 is YNNKEL (reference sequence). This CDR3 spans 13 amino acids. CDR3 residues: CASSQAVGNTIYF. CDR3 in DNA: TGTGCCAGCAGCCAAGCGGTTGGAAACACCATATATTTT.

This chain links TRBV5-1 with TRBJ1-1; D gene unclear. The ends were cut back, 0 bases at V and 6 bases at J, with 12 bases in the middle. From germline, CDR1 is SGHRS and CDR2 YFSETQ. The CDR3 loop spans 14 amino acids. The CDR3 is CASSLEGVGAEAFF. The CDR3 bases are TGCGCCAGCAGCTTGGAGGGAGTTGGGGCTGAAGCTTTCTTT.

The chain couples TRBV5-1 to TRBJ2-7; 10 nucleotides line up with TRBD2. From germline, CDR1 is SGHRS and CDR2 YFSETQ. The CDR3 contains 14 residues. Losses at the gene ends were 9 bases for V and 4 bases for J; bases not matched to a gene: 10. The CDR3: CANCSGGASYEQYF. In DNA, the CDR3 is TGCGCCAACTGCAGCGGGGGGGCATCTTACGAGCAGTACTTC.